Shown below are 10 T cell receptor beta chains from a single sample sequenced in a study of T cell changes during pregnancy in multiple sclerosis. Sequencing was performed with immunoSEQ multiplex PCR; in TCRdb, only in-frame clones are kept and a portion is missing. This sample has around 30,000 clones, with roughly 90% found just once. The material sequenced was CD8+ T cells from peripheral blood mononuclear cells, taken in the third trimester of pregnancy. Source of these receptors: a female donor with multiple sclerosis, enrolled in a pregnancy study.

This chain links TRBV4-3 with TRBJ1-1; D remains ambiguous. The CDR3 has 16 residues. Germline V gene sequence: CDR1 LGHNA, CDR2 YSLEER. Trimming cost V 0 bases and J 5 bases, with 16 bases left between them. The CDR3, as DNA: TGCGCCAGCAGCCAAGACCCCCCCGCGGGTGGGACTGAAGCTTTCTTT. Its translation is CASSQDPPAGGTEAFF.

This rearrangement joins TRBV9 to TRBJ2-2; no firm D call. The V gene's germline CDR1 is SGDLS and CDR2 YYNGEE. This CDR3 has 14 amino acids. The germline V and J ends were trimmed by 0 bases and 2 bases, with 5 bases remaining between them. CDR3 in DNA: TGTGCCAGCAGCGTAGTTTATAACACCGGGGAGCTGTTTTTT. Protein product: CASSVVYNTGELFF.

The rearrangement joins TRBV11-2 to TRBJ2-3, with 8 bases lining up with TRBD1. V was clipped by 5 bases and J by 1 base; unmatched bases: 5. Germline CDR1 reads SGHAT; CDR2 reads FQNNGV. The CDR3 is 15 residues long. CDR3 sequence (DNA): TGTGCCAGCAGCCCGACAGGGGCGCGCACAGATACGCAGTATTTT. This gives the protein CASSPTGARTDTQYF.

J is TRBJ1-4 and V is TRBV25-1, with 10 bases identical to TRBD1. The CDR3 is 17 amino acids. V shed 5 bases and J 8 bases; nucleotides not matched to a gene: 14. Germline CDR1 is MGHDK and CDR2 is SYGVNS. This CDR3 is CASSKSRDRGRAEKLFF. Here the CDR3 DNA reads TGTGCCAGCAGTAAGTCCCGGGACAGGGGCCGGGCCGAAAAACTGTTTTTT.

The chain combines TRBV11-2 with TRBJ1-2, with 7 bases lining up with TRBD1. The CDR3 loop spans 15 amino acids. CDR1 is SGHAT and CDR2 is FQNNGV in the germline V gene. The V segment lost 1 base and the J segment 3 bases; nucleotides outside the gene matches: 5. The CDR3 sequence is CASSLGQGSYYGYTF. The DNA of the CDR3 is TGTGCCAGCAGCTTAGGACAGGGAAGCTACTATGGCTACACCTTC.

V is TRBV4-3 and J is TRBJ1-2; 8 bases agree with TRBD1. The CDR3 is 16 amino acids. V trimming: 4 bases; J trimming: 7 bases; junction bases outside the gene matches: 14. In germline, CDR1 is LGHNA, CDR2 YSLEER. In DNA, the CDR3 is TGCGCCAGCAGCCTTTCCACCGACAGGGGCGGGGGTGGCTACACCTTC. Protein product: CASSLSTDRGGGGYTF.

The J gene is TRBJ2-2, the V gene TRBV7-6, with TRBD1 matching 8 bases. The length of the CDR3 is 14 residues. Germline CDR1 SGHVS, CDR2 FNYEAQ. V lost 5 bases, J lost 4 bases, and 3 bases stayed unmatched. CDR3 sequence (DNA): TGTGCCAGCAGCCCAGGACAGGGCACCGGGGAGCTGTTTTTT. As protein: CASSPGQGTGELFF.

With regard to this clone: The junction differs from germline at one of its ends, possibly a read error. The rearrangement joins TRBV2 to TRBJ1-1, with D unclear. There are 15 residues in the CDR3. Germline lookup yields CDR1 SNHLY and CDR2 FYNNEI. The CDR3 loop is CASSEGRNGGPDAFF. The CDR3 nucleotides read TGTGCCAGCAGTGAAGGCCGAAATGGAGGGCCTGACGCTTTCTTT.

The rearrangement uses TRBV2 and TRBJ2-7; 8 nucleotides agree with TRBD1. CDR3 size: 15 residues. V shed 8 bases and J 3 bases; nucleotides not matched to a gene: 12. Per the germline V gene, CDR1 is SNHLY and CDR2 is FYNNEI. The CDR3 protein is CASGEPDREDYEQYF. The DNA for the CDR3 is TGTGCCAGCGGCGAACCGGACAGGGAAGACTACGAGCAGTACTTC.

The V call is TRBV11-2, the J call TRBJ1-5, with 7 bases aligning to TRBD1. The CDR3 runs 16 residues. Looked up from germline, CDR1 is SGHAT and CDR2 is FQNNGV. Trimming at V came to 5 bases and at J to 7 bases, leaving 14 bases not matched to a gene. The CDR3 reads CASSQDGAGQPQPQHF. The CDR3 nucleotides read TGTGCCAGCAGCCAAGATGGGGCGGGACAGCCCCAGCCCCAGCATTTT.